This T cell receptor (beta chain) stems from a study of T-cell reconstitution after alpha-beta-depleted transplantation in children. Preparation of the TCRbeta library involved a method that used unique molecular identifiers. TCRdb itself ran the PCR reads through MiXCR, one entry per CDR3 protein. This sample has fewer than 130,000 distinct CDR3 sequences, with around 10% found just once. This clonotype has more than one count but fewer than ten. Deletions cut 0 bases from V and 0 bases from J, with 15 bases between. The CDR3 has 18 residues. Germline V CDR1 and CDR2: LGHNA, YSLEER. Specimen: PBMCs from the stem cell graft donor, collected from the stem cell graft. This rearrangement joins TRBV4-3 to TRBJ1-5; D unclear. The origin of this receptor is a human donor who donated a stem cell graft to a child with acute lymphoblastic leukemia. The CDR3 bases are TGCGCCAGCAGCCAAGATAGTATAACGGGCCTTAGCAATCAGCCCCAGCATTTT. This gives the protein CASSQDSITGLSNQPQHF.